This T cell receptor beta chain was identified during a study of response to subunit inactivated influenza vaccine (dated by TCRdb to 2016 to 2019). Broadly, across the study: Deep quantitative profiling of the T cell receptor repertoire was used in the study to follow responses to a trivalent subunit inactivated influenza vaccine.

This clonotype was picked up many times. What antigen it recognizes has not been identified. The input lacks base qualities; no much larger clone sits a single base away. The CDR3 runs 14 amino acids, cysteine and phenylalanine included. Just CDR3 DNA is preserved here, 42 bases in frame from base 1. V trim: 5 bases; J trim: 5 bases; unmatched bases: 6. According to the germline V gene (reference sequence), CDR1 reads LGHDT and CDR2 reads YNNKEL. To prepare the library, RT-PCR was applied. The instrument was an Illumina HiSeq 2500. TCRdb applied fastp at Q25 and MiXCR to the public reads, then kept only in-frame beta chains. All rows with the same CDR3 protein become a single entry with the most common DNA and genes. This sample holds fewer than 600,000 distinct CDR3 sequences; approximately 7.3% were observed only once. The top ten clones comprise around 12% of the sample. What the research found in general, with its limitations: The authors proposed that each seasonal influenza vaccination may bring in only a limited number of new T cells.

The receptor's source is a man between 50 and 69 years old who received an inactivated influenza vaccine. Donor details come from another sample of the same person, matched by shared clones. This material consisted of PBMCs from blood, taken 23 months after vaccination. The rearranged chain carries TRBV3-1 and TRBJ2-7, with TRBD2 identical over 10 junction bases. This receptor has the CDR3 CASSTRGLAHEQYF. The DNA sequence is as follows: TGTGCCAGCAGCACGAGGGGACTAGCGCACGAGCAGTACTTC.